This T cell receptor (beta chain) was retrieved from a study of T cell responses to AZD1222 COVID-19 vaccine. Sequencing used immunoSEQ multiplex PCR; TCRdb keeps in-frame clones, though not all of them. This table has roughly 50,000 clones, 60% to 85% appearing once. The starting material was peripheral blood, obtained on day 0 of AZD1222 vaccination. The receptor was isolated from an adult in good health.

CDR3 sequence (DNA): TGCGCCAGCAGCCAAGATCCCAGGTGGGGCAATCAGCCCCAGCATTTT. As protein: CASSQDPRWGNQPQHF. V and J are TRBV4-3 and TRBJ1-5, with D unresolved. Germline V gene lookup returns CDR1 LGHNA and CDR2 YSLEER. V lost 0 bases, J lost 2 bases, and 11 bases lay in between. CDR3 length: 16 residues.